The next 25 T cell receptor beta chains were all read from a single sample in a study of blood T cell repertoires in COVID-19. TCRdb's copy holds only in-frame clones and misses some; the assay was immunoSEQ multiplex PCR. The repertoire includes around 140,000 clones, roughly 90% of them detected once, and 1.8% sits in the top ten. The material sequenced was peripheral blood. These receptor sequences come from a man aged 70 or older with acute or convalescent COVID-19.

The DNA for the CDR3 is TGCGCCAGCAGCCCGGGGGCAGGGGGCATCAACTATGGCTACACCTTC. As protein: CASSPGAGGINYGYTF. The chain joins TRBV5-1 to TRBJ1-2; TRBD1 aligns across 8 bases. V shed 4 bases and J 2 bases; nucleotides not matched to a gene: 10. The CDR3 length is 16 residues. The germline CDR1 and CDR2 sequences are SGHRS and YFSETQ. The entire variable domain, with the rest obtained from reference TRBV5-1 and TRBJ1-2, is as follows: KAGVTQTPRYLIKTRGQQVTLSCSPISGHRSVSWYQQTPGQGLQFLFEYFSETQRNKGNFPGRFSGRQFSNSRSEMNVSTLELGDSALYLCASSPGAGGINYGYTFGSGTRLTVV.

The rearrangement links TRBV5-1 to TRBJ1-3; the D is unclear. The V and J ends lost 0 bases and 4 bases respectively, with 8 bases between them. CDR3 length: 14 amino acids. Germline assignment: CDR1 SGHRS and CDR2 YFSETQ. The CDR3 loop is CASSLAGTGNTIYF. The DNA of the CDR3 is TGCGCCAGCAGCTTGGCGGGAACGGGAAACACCATATATTTT.

This rearrangement joins TRBV30 to TRBJ1-4; possibly TRBD1 for D (5 bases). The CDR3 has 13 amino acids. In germline, CDR1 is GTSNPN, CDR2 SVGIG (reference sequence). V shed 5 bases and J shed 7 bases, with 14 bases lying between them. CDR3 coding DNA: TGTGCCTGGGCCGGGACTCAAGGTGAAAAACTGTTTTTT. It yields the protein CAWAGTQGEKLFF.

This chain uses TRBV12-3 or TRBV12-4 with TRBJ1-5, with D tentatively TRBD1 (6 bases). Trimming stripped 8 bases from V and 5 bases from J, with 13 bases between. The CDR3 covers 13 residues. CDR3 coding DNA: TGTGCCAGCTGCAAGGGGGTAGATCAGCCCCAGCATTTT. It specifies CASCKGVDQPQHF.

V gene TRBV5-6 combines with J gene TRBJ1-1; 9 nucleotides match TRBD1. Per germline, CDR1 SGHDT and CDR2 YYEEEE. The CDR3 runs to 14 residues. V dropped 5 bases and J dropped 5; count of bases not matched to a gene: 7. The DNA of the CDR3 is TGTGCCAGCAGACGACAGGGGGGTCTGACTGAAGCTTTCTTT. Amino acid sequence: CASRRQGGLTEAFF. Using reference TRBV5-6 and TRBJ1-1 for the parts outside the CDR3, the full variable domain is DAGVTQSPTHLIKTRGQQVTLRCSPKSGHDTVSWYQQALGQGPQFIFQYYEEEERQRGNFPDRFSGHQFPNYSSELNVNALLLGDSALYLCASRRQGGLTEAFFGQGTRLTVV.

The chain combines TRBV28 with TRBJ1-2, with D uncertain. Trimming pared 1 base from V and 4 bases from J, leaving 10 bases between. Per the germline V gene, CDR1 is MDHEN and CDR2 is SYDVKM. The CDR3 consists of 14 residues. The CDR3 protein is CASSLFDTGYGYTF. DNA of the CDR3: TGTGCCAGCAGTTTATTCGACACCGGCTATGGCTACACCTTC.

This clone was counted once. The rearrangement links TRBV29-1 to TRBJ1-1, with TRBD1 matching over 7 bases. The CDR3 length is 13 residues. Germline-derived CDR1 and CDR2 are SQVTM and ANQGSEA. Germline trimming cut 4 bases from V and 0 bases from J; bases unmatched to any gene: 2. The CDR3 coding sequence is TGCAGCGTTGCCGGGACAGTGAACACTGAAGCTTTCTTT. It specifies CSVAGTVNTEAFF.

This chain links TRBV9 with TRBJ2-1, with D perhaps matching TRBD2 (6 bases). V shed 1 base and J shed 4 bases, with 12 bases lying between them. The germline CDR1 and CDR2 sequences are SGDLS and YYNGEE. The CDR3 loop spans 15 amino acids. This CDR3 reads CASSVYGGMYNEQFF. DNA for the CDR3: TGTGCCAGCAGCGTATACGGCGGGATGTACAATGAGCAGTTCTTC.

This clone was counted between two and nine times. The gene calls are TRBV5-5 and TRBJ1-6; D not certain. V gave up 0 bases and J gave up 3 bases, with 13 bases separating them. Germline lookup yields CDR1 SGHKS and CDR2 YYEKEE (reference sequence). The CDR3 runs to 17 residues. The CDR3 DNA reads as TGTGCCAGCAGCTTGGAATTCCGGGTCAACTATAATTCACCCCTCCACTTT. Residues: CASSLEFRVNYNSPLHF.

This clone was detected only once. The chain employs TRBV19 and TRBJ2-1; TRBD2 might be the D (5 bases). This CDR3 region has 13 residues. With 4 bases removed from V and 8 bases from J, the gap between germline ends came to 12 bases. The germline V gene has CDR1 LNHDA and CDR2 SQIVND (reference sequence). Written as DNA, the CDR3 is TGTGCCAGTAGTAGAGGTCTAGCCGATGAGCAGTTCTTC. This encodes CASSRGLADEQFF.

This sequence joins TRBV18 and TRBJ2-3, with TRBD2 identical over 7 bases. The CDR3 runs 13 residues. The germline gives CDR1 KGHSH, CDR2 LQKENI. Trimming took 9 bases from V and 0 from J; bases not matched to a gene: 3. CDR3 sequence (DNA): TGTGCCAGTAACGGGGGGAGCACAGATACGCAGTATTTT. Encoded protein: CASNGGSTDTQYF.

The chain has TRBV5-1 and TRBJ1-5; TRBD1 agrees at 7 bases. Germline CDR1 reads SGHRS; CDR2 reads YFSETQ. V dropped 3 bases and J dropped 5; count of bases not matched to a gene: 8. This CDR3 region has 15 residues. The CDR3 spells CASSSTGTEDQPQHF. The DNA of the CDR3 is TGCGCCAGCAGCTCCACCGGGACAGAGGATCAGCCCCAGCATTTT.

The genes are TRBV6-2 or TRBV6-3 and TRBJ2-7; 10 positions match TRBD1. V lost 6 bases and J lost 3; bases outside the gene matches: 14. The CDR3 extends over 17 amino acids. Germline V lookup: CDR1 MNHEY, CDR2 SVGEGT. The DNA of the CDR3 is TGTGCCAGCAGCCCCCTCGGCCGGGACAGGGGCGTCTACGAGCAGTACTTC. Translated, it gives CASSPLGRDRGVYEQYF.

V gene TRBV30 combines with J gene TRBJ2-7; 10 bases map to TRBD1. There are 14 residues in the CDR3. V dropped 1 base and J dropped 3; count of bases not matched to a gene: 3. Germline CDR1 reads GTSNPN; CDR2 reads SVGIG (reference sequence). CDR3 protein: CAWSGDRGIYEQYF. The CDR3 region has the DNA TGTGCCTGGAGTGGGGACAGGGGAATCTACGAGCAGTACTTC.

A few counts support this clone. This chain links TRBV7-9 with TRBJ1-5, with 8 bases matching TRBD1. The length of the CDR3 is 14 residues. Losses at the gene ends were 5 bases for V and 3 bases for J; bases not matched to a gene: 3. The germline gives CDR1 SEHNR, CDR2 FQNEAQ (reference sequence). CDR3 protein: CASSRTGNNQPQHF. The CDR3, as DNA: TGTGCCAGCAGCCGGACAGGGAACAATCAGCCCCAGCATTTT.

This chain links TRBV28 with TRBJ1-3; possible D gene TRBD1, 5 bases. V shed 8 bases and J shed 3 bases, with 11 bases lying between them. The CDR3 spans 13 residues. Germline V gene lookup returns CDR1 MDHEN and CDR2 SYDVKM. CDR3 sequence: CASGAGDGNTIYF. The CDR3 nucleotides are TGTGCCAGCGGGGCGGGGGATGGAAACACCATATATTTT.

The chain couples TRBV5-1 to TRBJ2-1; 12 bases agree with TRBD2. This CDR3 contains 15 residues. V shed 4 bases, J shed 4 bases, and the junction held 3 bases outside the gene matches. In germline, CDR1 is SGHRS, CDR2 YFSETQ. This CDR3 is CASSAGTSGYNEQFF. CDR3 DNA: TGCGCCAGCAGCGCTGGGACTAGCGGGTACAATGAGCAGTTCTTC.

The V and J genes are TRBV24-1 and TRBJ2-1; 7 bases line up with TRBD2. V trimming: 9 bases; J trimming: 6 bases; junction bases outside the gene matches: 7. The germline CDR1 and CDR2 sequences are KGHDR and SFDVKD. This CDR3 is 13 amino acids long. The CDR3 reads CATGEVAGNEQFF. The CDR3 nucleotides read TGTGCCACCGGGGAGGTAGCGGGCAATGAGCAGTTCTTC.

This sequence joins TRBV7-3 and TRBJ2-1; 10 bases line up with TRBD2. The CDR3 is 16 residues long. Germline CDR1 is SGHTA and CDR2 is FQGTGA. With V trimmed by 2 bases and J by 4 bases, 5 bases remained unmatched. This chain's CDR3 is CASSLPLAGDYNEQFF. As DNA, the CDR3 is TGTGCCAGCAGCTTACCTCTAGCGGGGGATTACAATGAGCAGTTCTTC. Supplemented by reference TRBV7-3 and TRBJ2-1, the full variable domain reads GAGVSQTPSNKVTEKGKYVELRCDPISGHTALYWYRQSLGQGPEFLIYFQGTGAADDSGLPNDRFFAVRPEGSVSTLKIQRTERGDSAVYLCASSLPLAGDYNEQFFGPGTRLTVL.

The chain links TRBV7-2 to TRBJ1-2; tentatively, D is TRBD1 (6 bases). V dropped 4 bases and J dropped 4 bases, with 13 bases sitting between them. CDR1 and CDR2 from the germline V gene are SGHTA and FQGNSA. The CDR3 contains 14 residues. CDR3 in DNA: TGTGCCAGCAGCTCCACAGGGAGTTTCTATGGCTACACCTTC. Translating it yields CASSSTGSFYGYTF.

The chain recombines TRBV9 with TRBJ2-1; 8 bases line up with TRBD2. V shed 0 bases and J 5 bases; nucleotides not matched to a gene: 7. The CDR3 covers 16 residues. The germline V gene has CDR1 SGDLS and CDR2 YYNGEE. CDR3 region: CASSVASSGGHNEQFF. The CDR3 bases are TGTGCCAGCAGCGTAGCATCCAGCGGGGGCCACAATGAGCAGTTCTTC. Full variable domain (remainder filled in from reference TRBV9 and TRBJ2-1): DSGVTQTPKHLITATGQRVTLRCSPRSGDLSVYWYQQSLDQGLQFLIQYYNGEERAKGNILERFSAQQFPDLHSELNLSSLELGDSALYFCASSVASSGGHNEQFFGPGTRLTVL.

The V call is TRBV6-6, the J call TRBJ1-1; TRBD1 matches at 8 bases. The CDR3 extends over 16 amino acids. CDR1 is MNHNY, CDR2 SVGAGI, per germline (reference sequence). With V trimmed by 1 base and J by 5 bases, 9 bases remained unmatched. CDR3 sequence reads: CASSYLVFQGATEAFF. The CDR3 DNA sequence: TGTGCCAGCAGTTACTTGGTCTTTCAGGGGGCAACTGAAGCTTTCTTT.

The V call is TRBV29-1, the J call TRBJ2-5; D is unresolved. V lost 4 bases to trimming and J lost 1 base, with 10 bases between them. The CDR3 loop spans 13 amino acids. Germline V gene data show CDR1 as SQVTM and CDR2 as ANQGSEA. The CDR3 DNA is TGCAGCGTTGCCGTTCAGTCCCAAGAGACCCAGTACTTC. Amino acids: CSVAVQSQETQYF.

The chain is built from TRBV6-1 and TRBJ2-5; D unclear. Per the germline V gene, CDR1 is MNHNS and CDR2 is SASEGT. The ends were cut back, 3 bases at V and 1 base at J, with 9 bases in the middle. CDR3 length equals 14 residues. The CDR3 loop reads CASSDGRSQETQYF. For the CDR3, the DNA is TGTGCCAGCAGTGATGGCAGGTCCCAAGAGACCCAGTACTTC.

The chain combines TRBV27 with TRBJ2-7; 8 nucleotides agree with TRBD2. The CDR3 has 16 amino acids. Germline CDR1 MNHEY, CDR2 SMNVEV (reference sequence). Unmatched junction bases numbered 5, after V lost 1 base and J lost 0 bases. The CDR3 DNA reads TGTGCCAGCAGTTTATTACCGAGCGGGAGCTCCTACGAGCAGTACTTC. Amino acid sequence: CASSLLPSGSSYEQYF.